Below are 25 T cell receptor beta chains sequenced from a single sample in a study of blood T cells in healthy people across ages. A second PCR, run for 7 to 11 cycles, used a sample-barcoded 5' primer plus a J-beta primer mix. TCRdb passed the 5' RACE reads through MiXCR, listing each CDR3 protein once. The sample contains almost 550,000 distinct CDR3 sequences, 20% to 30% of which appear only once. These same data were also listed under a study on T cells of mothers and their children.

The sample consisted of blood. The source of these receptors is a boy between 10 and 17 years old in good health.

The CDR3 reads CASSPRTGGFYEQYF. The CDR3 bases are TGCGCCAGCAGCCCTCGGACAGGGGGCTTCTACGAGCAGTACTTC. The rearrangement links TRBV4-1 to TRBJ2-7; TRBD1 matches 11 bases. Trimming cost V 4 bases and J 3 bases; bases outside gene matches: 5. The germline gives CDR1 MGHRA, CDR2 YSYEKL. This CDR3 is built from 15 residues.

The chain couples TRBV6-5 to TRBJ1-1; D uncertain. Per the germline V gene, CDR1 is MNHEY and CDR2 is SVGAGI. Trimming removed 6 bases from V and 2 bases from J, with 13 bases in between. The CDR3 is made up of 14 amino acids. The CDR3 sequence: CASRERPSNTEAFF. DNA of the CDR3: TGTGCCAGCAGAGAAAGACCGTCTAACACTGAAGCTTTCTTT.

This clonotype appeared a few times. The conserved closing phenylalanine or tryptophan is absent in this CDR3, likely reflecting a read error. In nucleotides, the CDR3 is TGCGCCAGCAGCTTGATTGGGGCGTCGAACACTGAAGCTTTCCTT. This codes for CASSLIGASNTEAFL. V and J are TRBV5-1 and TRBJ1-1; TRBD1 might be the D (5 bases). The V and J ends lost 1 base and 1 base respectively, with 11 bases between them. The V gene's germline CDR1 is SGHRS and CDR2 YFSETQ. The CDR3 spans 15 residues.

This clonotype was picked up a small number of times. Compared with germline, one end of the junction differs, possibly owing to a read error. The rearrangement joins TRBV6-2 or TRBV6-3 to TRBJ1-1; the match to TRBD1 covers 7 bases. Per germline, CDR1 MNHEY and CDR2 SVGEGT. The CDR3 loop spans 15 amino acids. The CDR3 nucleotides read TGTGCCAGCAGCCCGGCGGGCAGGGGGACGACTGAAGCTTCCTTT. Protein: CASSPAGRGTTEASF.

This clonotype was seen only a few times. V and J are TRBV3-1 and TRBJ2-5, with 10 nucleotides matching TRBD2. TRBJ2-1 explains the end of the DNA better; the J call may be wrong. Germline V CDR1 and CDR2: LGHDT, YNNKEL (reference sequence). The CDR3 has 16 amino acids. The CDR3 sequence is CASSSGAGGPSDEQFF. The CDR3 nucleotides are TGTGCCAGCAGCTCCGGAGCGGGGGGGCCCAGCGATGAGCAGTTCTTC.

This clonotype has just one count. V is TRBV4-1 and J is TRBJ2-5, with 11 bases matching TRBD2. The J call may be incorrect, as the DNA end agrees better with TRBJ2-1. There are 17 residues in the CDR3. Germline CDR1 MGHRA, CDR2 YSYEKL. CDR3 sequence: CASSQAQGLAENNEQFF. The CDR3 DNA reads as TGCGCCAGCAGCCAAGCCCAGGGACTAGCGGAAAACAATGAGCAGTTCTTC.

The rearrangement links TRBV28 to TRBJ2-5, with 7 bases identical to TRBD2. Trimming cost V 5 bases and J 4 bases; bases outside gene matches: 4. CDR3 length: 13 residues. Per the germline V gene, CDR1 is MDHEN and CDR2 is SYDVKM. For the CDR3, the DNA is TGTGCCAGCAGTCGCAGGGAGGGAGAGACCCAGTACTTC. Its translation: CASSRREGETQYF.

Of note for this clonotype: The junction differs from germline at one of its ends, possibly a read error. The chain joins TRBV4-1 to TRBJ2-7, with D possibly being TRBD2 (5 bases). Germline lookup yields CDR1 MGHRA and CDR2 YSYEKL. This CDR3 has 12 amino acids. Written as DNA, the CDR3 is TGCGCCAGCAGCCAAGGACCAGCGGAGCAGTCCTTC. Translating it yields CASSQGPAEQSF.

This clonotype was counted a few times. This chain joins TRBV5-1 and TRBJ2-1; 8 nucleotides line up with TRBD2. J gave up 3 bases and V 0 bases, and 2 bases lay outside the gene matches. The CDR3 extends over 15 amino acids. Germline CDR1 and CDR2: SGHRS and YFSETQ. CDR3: CASSLATSGYNEQFF. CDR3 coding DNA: TGCGCCAGCAGCTTGGCCACTAGCGGCTACAATGAGCAGTTCTTC.

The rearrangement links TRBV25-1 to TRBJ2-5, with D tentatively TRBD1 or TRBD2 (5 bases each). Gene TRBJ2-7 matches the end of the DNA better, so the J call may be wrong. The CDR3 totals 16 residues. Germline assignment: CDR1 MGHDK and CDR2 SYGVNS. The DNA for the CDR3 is TGTGCCAGCAGTGAAAAATATCGGGGCTGGATCTACGAGCAGTACTTC. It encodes CASSEKYRGWIYEQYF.

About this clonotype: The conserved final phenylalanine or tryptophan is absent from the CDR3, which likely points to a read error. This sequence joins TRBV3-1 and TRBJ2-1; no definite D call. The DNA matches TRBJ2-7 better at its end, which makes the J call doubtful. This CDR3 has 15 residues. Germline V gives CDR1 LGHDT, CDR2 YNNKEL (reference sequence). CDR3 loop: CASSQEGGQYYEQYL. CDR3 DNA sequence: TGTGCCAGCAGCCAAGAAGGCGGCCAGTACTACGAGCAGTACCTC.

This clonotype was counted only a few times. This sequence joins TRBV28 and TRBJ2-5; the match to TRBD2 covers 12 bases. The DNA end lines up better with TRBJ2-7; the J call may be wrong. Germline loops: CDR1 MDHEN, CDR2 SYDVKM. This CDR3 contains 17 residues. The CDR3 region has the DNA TGTGCCAGCAGTTTACTGGCTAGCGGGAGGGCCCTCTACGAGCAGTACTTC. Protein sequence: CASSLLASGRALYEQYF.

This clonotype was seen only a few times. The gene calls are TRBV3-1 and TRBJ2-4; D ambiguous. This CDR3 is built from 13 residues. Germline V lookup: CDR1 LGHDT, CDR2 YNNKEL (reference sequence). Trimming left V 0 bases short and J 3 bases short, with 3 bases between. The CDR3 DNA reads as TGTGCCAGCAGCCAAGAGGTCAAAAACATTCAGTACTTC. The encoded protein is CASSQEVKNIQYF.

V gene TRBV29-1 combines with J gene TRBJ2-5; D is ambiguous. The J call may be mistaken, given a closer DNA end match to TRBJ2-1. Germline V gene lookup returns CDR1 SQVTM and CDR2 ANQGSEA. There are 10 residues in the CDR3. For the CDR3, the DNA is TGCAGCGTTATTCTCAATGAGCAGTTCTTC. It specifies CSVILNEQFF.

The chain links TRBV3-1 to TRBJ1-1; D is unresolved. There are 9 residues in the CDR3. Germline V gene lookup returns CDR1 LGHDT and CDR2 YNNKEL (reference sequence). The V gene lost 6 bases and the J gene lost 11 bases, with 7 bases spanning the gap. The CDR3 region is CASSTRAFF. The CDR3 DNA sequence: TGTGCCAGCAGTACCCGTGCTTTCTTT.

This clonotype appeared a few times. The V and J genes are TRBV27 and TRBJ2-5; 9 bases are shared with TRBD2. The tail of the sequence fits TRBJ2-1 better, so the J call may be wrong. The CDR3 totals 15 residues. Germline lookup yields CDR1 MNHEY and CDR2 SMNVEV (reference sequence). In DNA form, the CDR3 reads TGTGCCAGCAGTTTAAGTAGCGGGAGAGGCAATGAGCAGTTCTTC. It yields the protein CASSLSSGRGNEQFF.

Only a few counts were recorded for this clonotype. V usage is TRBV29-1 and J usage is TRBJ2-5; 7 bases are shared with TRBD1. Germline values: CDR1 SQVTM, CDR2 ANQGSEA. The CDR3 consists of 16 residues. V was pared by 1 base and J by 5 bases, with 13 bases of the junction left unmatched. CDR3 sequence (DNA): TGCAGCGTTGAAGGACACACAGGGGATAGGGTGGAGACCCAGTACTTC. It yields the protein CSVEGHTGDRVETQYF.

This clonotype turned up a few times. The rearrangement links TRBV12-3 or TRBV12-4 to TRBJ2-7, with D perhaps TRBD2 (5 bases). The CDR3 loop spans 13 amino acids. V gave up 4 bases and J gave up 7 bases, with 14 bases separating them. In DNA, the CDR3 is TGTGCCAGCAGTTACCGGGGTCTGGGTGAGCAGTACTTC. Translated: CASSYRGLGEQYF.

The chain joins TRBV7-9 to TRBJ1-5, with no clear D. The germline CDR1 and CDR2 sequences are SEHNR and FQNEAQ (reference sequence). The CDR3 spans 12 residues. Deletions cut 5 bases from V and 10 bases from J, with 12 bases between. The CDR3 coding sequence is TGTGCCAGCAGCCCCCTCGCGGGACCCCAGCATTTT. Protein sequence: CASSPLAGPQHF.

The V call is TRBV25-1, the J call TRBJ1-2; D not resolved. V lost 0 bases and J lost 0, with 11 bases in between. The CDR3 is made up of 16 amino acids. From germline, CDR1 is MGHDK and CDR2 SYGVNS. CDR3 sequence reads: CASSEYTDGSNYGYTF. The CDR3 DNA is TGTGCCAGCAGTGAATATACGGACGGTTCTAACTATGGCTACACCTTC.

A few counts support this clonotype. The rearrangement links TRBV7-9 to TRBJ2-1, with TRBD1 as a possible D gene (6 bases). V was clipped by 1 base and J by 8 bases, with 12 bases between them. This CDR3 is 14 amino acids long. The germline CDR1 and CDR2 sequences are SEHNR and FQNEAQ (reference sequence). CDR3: CASSLEGDWDEQFF. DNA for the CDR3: TGTGCCAGCAGCTTAGAGGGGGATTGGGATGAGCAGTTCTTC.

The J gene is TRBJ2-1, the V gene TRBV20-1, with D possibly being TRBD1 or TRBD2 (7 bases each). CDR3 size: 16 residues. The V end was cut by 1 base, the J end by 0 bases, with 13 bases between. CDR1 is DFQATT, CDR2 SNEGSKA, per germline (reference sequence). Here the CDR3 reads CSARGDRDYSYNEQFF. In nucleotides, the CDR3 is TGCAGTGCTAGAGGTGACAGGGACTACTCCTACAATGAGCAGTTCTTC.

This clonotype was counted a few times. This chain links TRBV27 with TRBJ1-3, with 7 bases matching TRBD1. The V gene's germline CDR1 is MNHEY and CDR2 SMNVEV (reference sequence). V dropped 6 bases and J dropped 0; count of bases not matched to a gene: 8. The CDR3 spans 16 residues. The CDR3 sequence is CASSPQGQFSGNTIYF. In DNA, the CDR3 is TGTGCCAGCAGCCCCCAGGGACAGTTCTCTGGAAACACCATATATTTT.

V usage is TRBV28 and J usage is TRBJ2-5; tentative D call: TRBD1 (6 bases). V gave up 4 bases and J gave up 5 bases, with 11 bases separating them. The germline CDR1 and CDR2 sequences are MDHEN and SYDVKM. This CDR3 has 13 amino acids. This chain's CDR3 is CASSSPGVETQYF. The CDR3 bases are TGTGCCAGCAGTTCCCCAGGGGTTGAGACCCAGTACTTC.

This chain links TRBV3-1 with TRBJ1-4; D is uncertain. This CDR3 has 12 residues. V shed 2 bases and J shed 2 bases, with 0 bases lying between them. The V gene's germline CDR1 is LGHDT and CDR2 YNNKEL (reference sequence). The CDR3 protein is CASSQTNEKLFF. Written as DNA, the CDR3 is TGTGCCAGCAGCCAAACTAATGAAAAACTGTTTTTT.